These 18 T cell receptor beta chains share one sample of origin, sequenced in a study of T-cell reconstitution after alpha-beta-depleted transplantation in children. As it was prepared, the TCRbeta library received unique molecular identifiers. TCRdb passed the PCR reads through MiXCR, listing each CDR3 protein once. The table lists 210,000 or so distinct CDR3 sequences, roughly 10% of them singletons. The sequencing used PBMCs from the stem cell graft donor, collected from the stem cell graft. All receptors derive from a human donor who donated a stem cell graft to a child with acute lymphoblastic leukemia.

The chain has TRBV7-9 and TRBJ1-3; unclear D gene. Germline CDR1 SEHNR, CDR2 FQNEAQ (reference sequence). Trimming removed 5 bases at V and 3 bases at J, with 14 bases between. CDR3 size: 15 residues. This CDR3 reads CASSLTQRDGNTIYF. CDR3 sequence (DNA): TGTGCCAGCAGCCTGACCCAAAGAGATGGAAACACCATATATTTT.

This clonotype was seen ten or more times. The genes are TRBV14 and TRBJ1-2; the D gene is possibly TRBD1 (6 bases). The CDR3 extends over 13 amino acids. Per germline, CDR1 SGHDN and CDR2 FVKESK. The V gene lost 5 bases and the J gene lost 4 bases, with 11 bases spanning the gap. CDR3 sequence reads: CASSDRRFYGYTF. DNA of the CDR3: TGTGCCAGCAGCGACAGGAGATTCTATGGCTACACCTTC.

CDR3 DNA sequence: TGTGCCAGCAGCCAACGAGCCGGGACTAGCGGTTACTACGAGCAGTACTTC. Protein: CASSQRAGTSGYYEQYF. The rearrangement links TRBV4-2 to TRBJ2-7, with 11 bases that match TRBD2. Germline loops: CDR1 LGHNA, CDR2 YNFKEQ. V trimming: 2 bases; J trimming: 3 bases; junction bases outside the gene matches: 9. CDR3 length: 17 amino acids.

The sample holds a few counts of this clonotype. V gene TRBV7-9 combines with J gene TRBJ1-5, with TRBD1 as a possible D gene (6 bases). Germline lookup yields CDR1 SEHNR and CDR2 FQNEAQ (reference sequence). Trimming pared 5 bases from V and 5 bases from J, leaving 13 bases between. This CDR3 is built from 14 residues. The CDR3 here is CASSADSWDQPQHF. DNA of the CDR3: TGTGCCAGCAGCGCGGACAGTTGGGATCAGCCCCAGCATTTT.

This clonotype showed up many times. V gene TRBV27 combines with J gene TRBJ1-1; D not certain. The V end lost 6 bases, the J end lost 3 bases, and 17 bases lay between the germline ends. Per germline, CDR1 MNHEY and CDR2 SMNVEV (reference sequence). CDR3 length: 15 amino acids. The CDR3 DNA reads TGTGCCAGCAGCTTACGTACTTTTGCTGACACTGAAGCTTTCTTT. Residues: CASSLRTFADTEAFF.

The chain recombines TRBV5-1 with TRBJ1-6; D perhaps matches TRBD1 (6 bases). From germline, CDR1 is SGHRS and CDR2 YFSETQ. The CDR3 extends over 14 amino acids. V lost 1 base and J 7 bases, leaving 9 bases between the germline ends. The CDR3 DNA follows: TGCGCCAGCAGCTTGAAGAGGGGGAATTCACCCCTCCACTTT. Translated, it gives CASSLKRGNSPLHF.

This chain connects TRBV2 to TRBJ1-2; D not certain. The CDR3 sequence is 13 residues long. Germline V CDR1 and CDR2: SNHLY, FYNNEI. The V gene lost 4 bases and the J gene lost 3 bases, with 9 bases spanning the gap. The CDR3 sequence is CASSVTADYGYTF. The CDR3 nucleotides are TGTGCCAGCAGTGTTACGGCTGACTATGGCTACACCTTC.

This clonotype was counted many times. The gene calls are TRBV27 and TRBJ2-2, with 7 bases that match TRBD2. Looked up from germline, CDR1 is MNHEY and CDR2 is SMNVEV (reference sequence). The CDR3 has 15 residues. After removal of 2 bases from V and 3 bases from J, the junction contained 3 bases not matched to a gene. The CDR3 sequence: CASSLEGRDTGELFF. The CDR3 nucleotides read TGTGCCAGCAGTTTAGAAGGGAGGGACACCGGGGAGCTGTTTTTT.

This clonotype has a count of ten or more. CDR3 sequence (DNA): TGTGCCAGCAGCTCGTCCGGGACAGGGGCTTCCTACGTCCTCTACGAGCAGTACTTC. Translated, it gives CASSSSGTGASYVLYEQYF. The chain combines TRBV11-1 with TRBJ2-7; TRBD1 matches 10 bases. The trim removed 4 bases at V and 3 bases at J, leaving 18 bases unmatched. This CDR3 spans 19 amino acids. Germline CDR1 SGHAT, CDR2 FQDESV (reference sequence).

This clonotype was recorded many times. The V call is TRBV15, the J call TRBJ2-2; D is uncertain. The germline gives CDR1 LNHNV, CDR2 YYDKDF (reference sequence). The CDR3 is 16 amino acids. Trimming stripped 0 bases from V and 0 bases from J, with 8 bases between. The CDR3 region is CATSREQFANTGELFF. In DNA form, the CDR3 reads TGTGCCACCAGCAGAGAACAGTTCGCGAACACCGGGGAGCTGTTTTTT. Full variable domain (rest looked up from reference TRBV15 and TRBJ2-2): DAMVIQNPRYQVTQFGKPVTLSCSQTLNHNVMYWYQQKSSQAPKLLFHYYDKDFNNEADTPDNFQSRRPNTSFCFLDIRSPGLGDTAMYLCATSREQFANTGELFFGEGSRLTVL.

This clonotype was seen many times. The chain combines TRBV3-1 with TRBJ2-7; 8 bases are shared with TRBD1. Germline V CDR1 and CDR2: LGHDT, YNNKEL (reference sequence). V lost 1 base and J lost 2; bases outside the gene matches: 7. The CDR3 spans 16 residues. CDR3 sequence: CASSQGMGTGTYEQYF. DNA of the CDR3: TGTGCCAGCAGCCAAGGTATGGGGACAGGTACCTACGAGCAGTACTTC.

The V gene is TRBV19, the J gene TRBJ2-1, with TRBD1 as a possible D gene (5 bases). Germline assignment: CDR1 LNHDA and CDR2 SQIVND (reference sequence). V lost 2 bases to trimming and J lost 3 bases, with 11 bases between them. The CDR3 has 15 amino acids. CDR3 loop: CASSIPRAFYNEQFF. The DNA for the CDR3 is TGTGCCAGTAGTATACCCAGGGCGTTCTACAATGAGCAGTTCTTC.

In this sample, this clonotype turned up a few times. DNA for the CDR3: TGCAGCACCACGTTCGGGGGGCCCCGCCTCAACACTGAAGCTTTCTTT. The encoded protein is CSTTFGGPRLNTEAFF. V usage is TRBV29-1 and J usage is TRBJ1-1; D is possibly TRBD1 (6 bases). This CDR3 region has 16 residues. CDR1 SQVTM and CDR2 ANQGSEA come from the germline V gene. V lost 8 bases and J 2 bases, leaving 24 bases between the germline ends.

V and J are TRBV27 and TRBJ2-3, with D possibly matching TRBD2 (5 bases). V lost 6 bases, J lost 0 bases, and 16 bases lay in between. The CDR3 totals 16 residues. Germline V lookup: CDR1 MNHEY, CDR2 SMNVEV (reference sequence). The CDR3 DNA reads TGTGCCAGCAGGAGGCGTCGGGAAGGTAGCACAGATACGCAGTATTTT. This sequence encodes CASRRRREGSTDTQYF.

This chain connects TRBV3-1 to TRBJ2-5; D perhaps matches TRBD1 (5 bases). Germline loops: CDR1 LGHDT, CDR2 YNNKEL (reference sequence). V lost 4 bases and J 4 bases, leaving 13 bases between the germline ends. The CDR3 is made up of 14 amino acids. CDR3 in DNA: TGTGCCAGCAGCCCCTCAGGGCTGACAGAGACCCAGTACTTC. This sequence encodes CASSPSGLTETQYF.

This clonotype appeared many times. CDR3 residues: CASSKDRPGSRETQYF. CDR3 sequence (DNA): TGTGCCAGCAGCAAAGATAGGCCTGGTTCCCGAGAGACCCAGTACTTC. This chain links TRBV21-1 with TRBJ2-5. TRBV21-1 counts as a pseudogene. The length of the CDR3 is 16 residues.

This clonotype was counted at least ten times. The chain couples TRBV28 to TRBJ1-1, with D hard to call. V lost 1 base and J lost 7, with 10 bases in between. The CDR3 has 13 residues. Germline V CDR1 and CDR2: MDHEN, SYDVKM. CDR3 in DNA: TGTGCCAGCAGTTTATTTGTGGGGTTTGAAGCTTTCTTT. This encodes CASSLFVGFEAFF.

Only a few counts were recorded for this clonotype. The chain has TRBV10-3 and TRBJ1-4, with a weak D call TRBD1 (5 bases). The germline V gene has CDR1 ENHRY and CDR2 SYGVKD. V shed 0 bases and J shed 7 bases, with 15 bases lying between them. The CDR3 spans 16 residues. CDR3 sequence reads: CAISESTARVGEKLFF. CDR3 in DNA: TGTGCCATCAGTGAGTCGACGGCCAGGGTGGGTGAAAAACTGTTTTTT.